In this sample, the clone carrying this T cell receptor beta chain turned up a few times. This record belongs to a study of T cells in Graves' hyperthyroidism and ophthalmopathy. From RNA transcripts, TCR beta CDR3 regions were amplified. Initially, a first-round RT-PCR of the TCR CDR3 employed the HTBI primer set. MiXCR, applied by TCRdb to the multiplex PCR reads, yields one record per CDR3 protein. The profile shows some 770,000 distinct CDR3 sequences, 16% of them singletons. The V and J ends lost 6 bases and 7 bases respectively, with 15 bases between them. Germline CDR1 and CDR2: SNHLY and FYNNEI. This CDR3 is built from 14 residues.

The TCR comes from a young man with Graves' hyperthyroidism. Sequencing was carried out using blood. The V gene is TRBV2, the J gene TRBJ2-2; D is unresolved. Here the CDR3 DNA reads TGTGCCAGCAGGGCCCTTAAGGGCGGCGGGGAGCTGTTTTTT. Translated: CASRALKGGGELFF.